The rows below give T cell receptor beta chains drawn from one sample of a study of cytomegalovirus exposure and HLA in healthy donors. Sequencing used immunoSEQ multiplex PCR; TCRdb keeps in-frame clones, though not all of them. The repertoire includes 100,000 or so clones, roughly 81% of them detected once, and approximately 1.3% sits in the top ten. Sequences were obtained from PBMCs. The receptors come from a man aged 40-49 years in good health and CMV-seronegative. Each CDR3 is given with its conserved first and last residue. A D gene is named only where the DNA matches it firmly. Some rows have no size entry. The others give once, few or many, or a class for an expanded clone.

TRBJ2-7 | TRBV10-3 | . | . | TGTGCCATCAGCCCACATCAGGGCGATTACGAGCAGTACTTC | CAISPHQGDYEQYF
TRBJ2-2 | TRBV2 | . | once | TGTGCCAGCAGTGGTAACCCGACTTCTCCCGGGGAGCTGTTTTTT | CASSGNPTSPGELFF
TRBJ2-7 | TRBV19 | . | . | TGTGCCAGTAGTATGTCCCCGACAGGCTCCTACGAGCAGTACTTC | CASSMSPTGSYEQYF
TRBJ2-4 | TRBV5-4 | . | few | TGTGCCAGCAGCTTGGATCCAGAGGGAGCCAAAAACATTCAGTACTTC | CASSLDPEGAKNIQYF
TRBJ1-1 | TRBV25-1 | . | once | TGTGCCAGCAGTGAAGGGGTGGGAGGTACTGAAGCTTTCTTT | CASSEGVGGTEAFF
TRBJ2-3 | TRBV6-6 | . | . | TGTGCCAGCAGTTCCTTCCGAAGGGAGACAGATACGCAGTATTTT | CASSSFRRETDTQYF
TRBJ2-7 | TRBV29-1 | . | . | TGCAGCGTTGTGGACACCCTAGGTTACGAGCAGTACTTC | CSVVDTLGYEQYF
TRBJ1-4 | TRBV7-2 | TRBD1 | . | TGTGCCAGCAGCTTAGTCAGGGGGGAAAAACTGTTTTTT | CASSLVRGEKLFF
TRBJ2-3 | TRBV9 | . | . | TGTGCCAGCAGCCCCCCCGGGTTTGGGAGTATGACGTATACGCAGTATTTT | CASSPPGFGSMTYTQYF
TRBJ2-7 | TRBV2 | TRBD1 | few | TGTGCCAGTGGGGACAGGGGGAACGAGCAGTACTTC | CASGDRGNEQYF
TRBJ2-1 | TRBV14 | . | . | TGTGCCAGCAGCCAAGTCCGCAGGCGAGACAATGAGCAGTTCTTC | CASSQVRRRDNEQFF
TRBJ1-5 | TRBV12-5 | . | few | TGTGCTAGTGGTTTGTTCGGTGGTGGGCCCCAGCATTTT | CASGLFGGGPQHF
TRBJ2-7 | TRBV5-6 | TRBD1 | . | TGTGCCAGCAGCGTAGACAGGGGGCGGGTGGGCGAGCAGTACTTC | CASSVDRGRVGEQYF
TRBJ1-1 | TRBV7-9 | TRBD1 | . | TGTTCCAGCAGCTACCTACAGGGGGACGCTTTCTTT | CSSSYLQGDAFF
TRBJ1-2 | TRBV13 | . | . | TGTGCCAGCAGCAGGAGGGTTATTAACTATGGCTACACCTTC | CASSRRVINYGYTF
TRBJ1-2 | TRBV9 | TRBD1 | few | TGTGCCAGCAGCGTAGGGGGACAGATTAAGGGCTACACCTTC | CASSVGGQIKGYTF
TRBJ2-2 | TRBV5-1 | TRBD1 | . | TGCGCCAGCAGCTTGGCCGGACAGGGGGACGGGGAGCTGTTTTTT | CASSLAGQGDGELFF
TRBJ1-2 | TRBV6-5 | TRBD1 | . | TGTGCCAGCAGTTACGGGGACAGGGGTTCTGAGGGCTACACCTTC | CASSYGDRGSEGYTF
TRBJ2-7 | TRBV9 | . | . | TGTGCCAGCAGCGCGGGGGACGGTCCTTACGAGCAGTACTTC | CASSAGDGPYEQYF
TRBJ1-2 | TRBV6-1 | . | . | TGTGCCAGCAGTGAACATTTCGGAGGGAACTATGGCTACACCTTC | CASSEHFGGNYGYTF
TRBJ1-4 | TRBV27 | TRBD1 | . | TGTGCCAGCCGCATCAGGGCAGGGGGTGAAAAACTGTTTTTT | CASRIRAGGEKLFF
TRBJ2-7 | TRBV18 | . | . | TGTGCCAGCTCCCACGGACAGACCTACGAGCAGTACTTC | CASSHGQTYEQYF
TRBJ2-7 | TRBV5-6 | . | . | TGTGCCAGCAGCAACCGGGACATCTACGAGCAGTACTTC | CASSNRDIYEQYF
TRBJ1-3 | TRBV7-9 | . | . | TGTGCCAGCAGCTTATTCTTAAACACCATATATTTT | CASSLFLNTIYF
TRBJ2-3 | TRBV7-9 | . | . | TGTGCCAGCAGCTTAGGGGGCGGGGGCACAGATACGCAGTATTTT | CASSLGGGGTDTQYF
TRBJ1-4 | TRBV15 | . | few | TGTGCCACCAGCAGAGATTTCGGGGGTGAGGACGAAAAACTGTTTTTT | CATSRDFGGEDEKLFF
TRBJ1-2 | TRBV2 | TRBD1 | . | TGTGCCAGCAGAGATAAGACAGGGGCTATCTATGGCTACACCTTC | CASRDKTGAIYGYTF
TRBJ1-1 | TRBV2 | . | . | TGTGCCAGCAGCCCACAGGACACTGAAGCTTTCTTT | CASSPQDTEAFF
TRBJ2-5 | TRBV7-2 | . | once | TGTGCCAGCAGCAAAATCCGCCCTGGCAGGGCGCAAGAGACCCAGTACTTC | CASSKIRPGRAQETQYF
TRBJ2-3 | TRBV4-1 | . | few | TGCGCCAGCAGCCAAGAGTGGGGGGGCCGGGATACGCAGTATTTT | CASSQEWGGRDTQYF
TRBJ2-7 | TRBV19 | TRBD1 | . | TGTGCCTCCAGGGACAGTAGCTCCTACGAGCAGTACTTC | CASRDSSSYEQYF
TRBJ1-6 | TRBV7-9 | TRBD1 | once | TGTGCCAGCAGCTTACCATCAGGGGGTTCACCCCTCCACTTT | CASSLPSGGSPLHF
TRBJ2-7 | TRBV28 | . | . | TGTGCCAGCAGTTTACCTGACAGCTCCTACGAGCAGTACTTC | CASSLPDSSYEQYF
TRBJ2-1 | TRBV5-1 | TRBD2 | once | TGCGCCAGCGGACGGGACTACAACAATGAGCAGTTCTTC | CASGRDYNNEQFF